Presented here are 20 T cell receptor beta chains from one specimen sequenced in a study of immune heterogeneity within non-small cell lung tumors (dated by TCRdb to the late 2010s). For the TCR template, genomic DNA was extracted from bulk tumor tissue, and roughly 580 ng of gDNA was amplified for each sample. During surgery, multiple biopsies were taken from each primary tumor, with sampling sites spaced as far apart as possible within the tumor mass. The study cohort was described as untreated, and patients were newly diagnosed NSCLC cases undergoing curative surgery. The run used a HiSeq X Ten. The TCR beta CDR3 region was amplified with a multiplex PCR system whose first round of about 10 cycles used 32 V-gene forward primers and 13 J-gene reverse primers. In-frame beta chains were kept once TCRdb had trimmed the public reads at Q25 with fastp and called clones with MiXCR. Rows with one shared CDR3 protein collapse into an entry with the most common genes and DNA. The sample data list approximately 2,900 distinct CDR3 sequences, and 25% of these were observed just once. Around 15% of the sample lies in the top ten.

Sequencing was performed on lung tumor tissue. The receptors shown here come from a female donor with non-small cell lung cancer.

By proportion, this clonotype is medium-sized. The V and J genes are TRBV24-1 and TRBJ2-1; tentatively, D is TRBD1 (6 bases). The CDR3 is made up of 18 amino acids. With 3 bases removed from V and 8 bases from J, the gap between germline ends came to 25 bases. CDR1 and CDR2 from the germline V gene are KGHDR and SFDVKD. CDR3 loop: CATSDAKTPAGARYEQFF. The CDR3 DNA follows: TGTGCCACCAGTGATGCTAAAACGCCGGCAGGGGCTCGTTATGAGCAGTTCTTC.

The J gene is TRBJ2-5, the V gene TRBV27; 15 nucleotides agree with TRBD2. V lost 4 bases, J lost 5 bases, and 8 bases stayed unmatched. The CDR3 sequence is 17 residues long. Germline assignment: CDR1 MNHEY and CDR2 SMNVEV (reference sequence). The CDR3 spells CASSWTSGRGGGETQYF. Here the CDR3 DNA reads TGTGCCAGCAGTTGGACTAGCGGGAGGGGGGGGGGGGAGACCCAGTACTTC.

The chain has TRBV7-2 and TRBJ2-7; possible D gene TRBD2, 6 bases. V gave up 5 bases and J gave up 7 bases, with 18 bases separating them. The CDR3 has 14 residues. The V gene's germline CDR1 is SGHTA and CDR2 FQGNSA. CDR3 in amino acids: CASSPRDDWLEQYF. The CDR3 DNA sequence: TGTGCCAGCAGCCCGCGGGACGACTGGTTGGAGCAGTACTTC. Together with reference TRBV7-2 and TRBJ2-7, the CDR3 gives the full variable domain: GAGVSQSPSNKVTEKGKDVELRCDPISGHTALYWYRQSLGQGLEFLIYFQGNSAPDKSGLPSDRFSAERTGGSVSTLTIQRTQQEDSAVYLCASSPRDDWLEQYFGPGTRLTVT.

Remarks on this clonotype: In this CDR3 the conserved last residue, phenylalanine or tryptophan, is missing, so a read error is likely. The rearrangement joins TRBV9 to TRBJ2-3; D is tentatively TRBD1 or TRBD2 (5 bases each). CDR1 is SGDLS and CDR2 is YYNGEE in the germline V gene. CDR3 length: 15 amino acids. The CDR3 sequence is CANSGQETSTDTQYC. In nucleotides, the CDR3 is TGTGCCAACAGCGGACAAGAGACAAGCACAGATACGCAGTATTGT.

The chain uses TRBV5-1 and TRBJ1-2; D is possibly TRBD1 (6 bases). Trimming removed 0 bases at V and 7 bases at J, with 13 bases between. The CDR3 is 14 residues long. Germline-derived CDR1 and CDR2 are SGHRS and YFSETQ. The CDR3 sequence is CASSLEGGIRGYTF. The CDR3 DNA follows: TGCGCCAGCAGCTTGGAGGGGGGAATCCGTGGCTACACCTTC.

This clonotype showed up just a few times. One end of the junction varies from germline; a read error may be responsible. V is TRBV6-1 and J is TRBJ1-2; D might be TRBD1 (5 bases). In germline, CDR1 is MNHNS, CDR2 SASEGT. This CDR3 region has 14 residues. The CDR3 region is CASSRDGANYGYTF. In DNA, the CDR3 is TGTGCCAGCAGCCGGGACGGAGCTAACTATGGTTACACCTTC.

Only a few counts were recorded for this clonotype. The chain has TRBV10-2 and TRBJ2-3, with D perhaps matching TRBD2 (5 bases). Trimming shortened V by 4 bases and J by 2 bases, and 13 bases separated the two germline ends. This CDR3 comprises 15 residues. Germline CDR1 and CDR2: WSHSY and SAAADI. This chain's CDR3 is CASSGGLPYTDTQYF. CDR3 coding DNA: TGCGCCAGCAGTGGAGGACTGCCTTACACAGATACGCAGTATTTT.

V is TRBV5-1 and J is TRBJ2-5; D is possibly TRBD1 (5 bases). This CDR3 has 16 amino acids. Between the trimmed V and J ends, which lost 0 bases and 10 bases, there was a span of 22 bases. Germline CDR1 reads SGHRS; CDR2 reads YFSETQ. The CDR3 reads CASSLVARVGEVDQYF. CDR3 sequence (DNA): TGCGCCAGCAGCTTGGTGGCCAGGGTAGGGGAAGTGGACCAGTACTTC.

The chain's CDR3 is CASISEYYEQYF. The CDR3 bases are TGTGCCAGCATTTCGGAGTACTACGAGCAGTACTTC. The chain recombines TRBV6-2 or TRBV6-3 with TRBJ2-7; D gene unclear. V gave up 7 bases and J gave up 3 bases, with 10 bases separating them. The CDR3 spans 12 residues. The germline V gene encodes CDR1 MNHEY and CDR2 SVGEGT.

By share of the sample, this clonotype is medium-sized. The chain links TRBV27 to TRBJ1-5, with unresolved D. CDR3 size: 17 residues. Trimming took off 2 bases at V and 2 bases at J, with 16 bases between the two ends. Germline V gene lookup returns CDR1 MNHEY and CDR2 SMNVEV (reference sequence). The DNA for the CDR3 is TGTGCCAGCAGTTTAGGAATCGGGATGGAAGGCAATCAGCCCCAGCATTTT. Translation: CASSLGIGMEGNQPQHF.

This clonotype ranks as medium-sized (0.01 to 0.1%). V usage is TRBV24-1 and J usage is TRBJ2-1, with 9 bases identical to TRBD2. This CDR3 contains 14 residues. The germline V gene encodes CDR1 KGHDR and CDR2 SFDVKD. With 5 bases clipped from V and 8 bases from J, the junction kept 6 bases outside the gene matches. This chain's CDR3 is CATSGTSGSDEQFF. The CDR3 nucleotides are TGTGCCACCAGTGGTACTAGCGGGTCGGATGAGCAGTTCTTC.

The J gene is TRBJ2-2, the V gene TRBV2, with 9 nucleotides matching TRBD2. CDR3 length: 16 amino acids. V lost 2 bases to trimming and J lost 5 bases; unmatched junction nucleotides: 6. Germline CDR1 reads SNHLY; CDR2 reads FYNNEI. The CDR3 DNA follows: TGTGCCAGCAGTGAACTCCGACTAGCGGCTACCGGGGAGCTGTTTTTT. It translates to CASSELRLAATGELFF.

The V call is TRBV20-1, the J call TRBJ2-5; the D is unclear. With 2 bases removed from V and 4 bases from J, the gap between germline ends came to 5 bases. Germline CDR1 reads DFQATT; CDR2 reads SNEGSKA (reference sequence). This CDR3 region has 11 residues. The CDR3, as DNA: TGCAGTGCTAGATTGATAGAGACCCAGTACTTC. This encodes CSARLIETQYF.

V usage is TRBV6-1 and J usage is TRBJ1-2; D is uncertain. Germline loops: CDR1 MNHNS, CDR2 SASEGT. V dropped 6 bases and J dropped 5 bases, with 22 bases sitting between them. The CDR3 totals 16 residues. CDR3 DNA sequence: TGTGCCAGCAGAATCCTGGACCCCCTCCGAAAGTATGGCTACACCTTC. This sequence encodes CASRILDPLRKYGYTF.

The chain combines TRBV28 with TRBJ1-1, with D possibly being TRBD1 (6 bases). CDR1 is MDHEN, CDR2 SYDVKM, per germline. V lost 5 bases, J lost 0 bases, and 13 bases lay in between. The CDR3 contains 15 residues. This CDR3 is CASSRRGGLNTEAFF. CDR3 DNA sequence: TGTGCCAGCAGTCGGCGGGGGGGCTTGAACACTGAAGCTTTCTTT. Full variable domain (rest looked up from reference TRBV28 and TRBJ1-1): DVKVTQSSRYLVKRTGEKVFLECVQDMDHENMFWYRQDPGLGLRLIYFSYDVKMKEKGDIPEGYSVSREKKERFSLILESASTNQTSMYLCASSRRGGLNTEAFFGQGTRLTVV.

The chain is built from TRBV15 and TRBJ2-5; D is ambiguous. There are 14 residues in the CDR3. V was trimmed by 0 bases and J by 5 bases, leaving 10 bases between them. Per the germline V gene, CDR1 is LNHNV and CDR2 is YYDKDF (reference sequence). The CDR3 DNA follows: TGTGCCACCAGCAGAGAGGGCCCAGGCGAGACCCAGTACTTC. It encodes CATSREGPGETQYF.

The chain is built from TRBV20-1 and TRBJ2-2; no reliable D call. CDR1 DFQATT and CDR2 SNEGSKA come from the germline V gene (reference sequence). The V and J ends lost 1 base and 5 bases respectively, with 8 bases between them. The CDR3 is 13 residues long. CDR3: CSARVGQTGELFF. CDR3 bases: TGCAGTGCTAGAGTTGGGCAGACCGGGGAGCTGTTTTTT.

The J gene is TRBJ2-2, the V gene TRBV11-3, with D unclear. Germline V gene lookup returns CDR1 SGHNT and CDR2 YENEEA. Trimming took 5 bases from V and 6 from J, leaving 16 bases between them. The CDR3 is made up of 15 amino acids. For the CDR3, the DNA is TGTGCCAGCAGCCCCTTAGGGCAATACCCCGGGGAGCTGTTTTTT. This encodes CASSPLGQYPGELFF.

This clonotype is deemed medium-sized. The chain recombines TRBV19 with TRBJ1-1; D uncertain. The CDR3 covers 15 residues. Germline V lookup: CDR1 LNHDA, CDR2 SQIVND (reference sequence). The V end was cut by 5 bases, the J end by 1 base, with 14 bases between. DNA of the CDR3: TGTGCCAGTAGTGCCGCTTTCAAGGGGAACACTGAAGCTTTCTTT. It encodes CASSAAFKGNTEAFF.

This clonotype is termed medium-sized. The CDR3 DNA reads TGTGCCAGCAGTCTACAGGGGTGGGACGAGCAGTACTTC. Residues: CASSLQGWDEQYF. V and J are TRBV12-3 or TRBV12-4 and TRBJ2-7; 7 bases match TRBD1. The trim removed 5 bases at V and 5 bases at J, leaving 6 bases unmatched. CDR3 length: 13 amino acids.